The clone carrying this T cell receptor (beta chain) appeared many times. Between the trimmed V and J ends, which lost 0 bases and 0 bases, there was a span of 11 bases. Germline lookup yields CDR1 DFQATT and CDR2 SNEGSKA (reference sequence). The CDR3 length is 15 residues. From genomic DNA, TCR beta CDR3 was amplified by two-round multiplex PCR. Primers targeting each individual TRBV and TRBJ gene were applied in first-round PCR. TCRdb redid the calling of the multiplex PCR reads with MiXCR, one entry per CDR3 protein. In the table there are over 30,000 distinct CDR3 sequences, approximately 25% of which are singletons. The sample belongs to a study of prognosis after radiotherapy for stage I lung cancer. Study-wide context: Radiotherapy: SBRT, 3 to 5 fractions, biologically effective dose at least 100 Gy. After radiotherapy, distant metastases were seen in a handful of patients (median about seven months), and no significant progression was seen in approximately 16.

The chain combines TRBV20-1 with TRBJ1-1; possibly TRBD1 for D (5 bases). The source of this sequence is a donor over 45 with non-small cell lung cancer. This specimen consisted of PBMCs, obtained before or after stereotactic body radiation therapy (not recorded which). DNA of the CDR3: TGCAGTGCTAGAGACGGGACCATCTTGAACACTGAAGCTTTCTTT. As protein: CSARDGTILNTEAFF.